This record concerns one T cell receptor beta chain sequence. This sample stems from a study of cytomegalovirus exposure and HLA in healthy donors. Study information: Among about 200 million T cells, an earlier analysis found approximately 110 million unique TCR beta sequences.

CDR3 length: 16 residues. Per the germline V gene, CDR1 is SGHTA and CDR2 is FQGTGA. J lost 3 bases, V lost 5 bases, and 6 bases had no gene match. The PCR made use of 60 Vbeta and 13 Jbeta primers. TCRdb keeps only in-frame clones here, not all; method: immunoSEQ multiplex PCR. The sample contains more than 80,000 clones, 65% to 75% of which appear only once. The sequenced sample was PBMCs. The source of this sequence is an older woman in good health and CMV-seropositive. V usage is TRBV7-3 and J usage is TRBJ2-5; 13 bases agree with TRBD2. The CDR3 sequence is CASSPRGLAGKETQYF. In DNA, the CDR3 is TGTGCCAGCAGCCCGCGGGGACTAGCGGGAAAAGAGACCCAGTACTTC.